This T cell receptor (beta chain) comes out of a study of blood T cells in healthy people across ages. For this clonotype: Its cognate antigen is unknown.

PCR was performed a second time for about 7 to 12 cycles using a sample-barcoded 5' primer and a J-beta primer mix. Each cDNA was tagged by a template-switch adaptor containing 12 random nucleotides. TCRdb used MiXCR to reprocess the 5' RACE reads, holding one entry per CDR3 protein. Of around 1.5 million distinct CDR3 sequences listed, 59% are singletons. Study-wide results and caveats: Fewer expanded clones and more diversity marked long-lived versus aged donors. The recorded TCR beta diversity per million T cells decreased in a roughly linear manner with age.

The sample was blood. The receptor comes from a man aged 18 to 29 in good health.

The CDR3 protein is CASNTDRDSSNEQFF. CDR3 DNA sequence: TGTGCCAGCAACACGGACCGCGATTCATCCAATGAGCAGTTCTTC. The V gene is TRBV7-2, the J gene TRBJ2-1, with D hard to call. This CDR3 is 15 amino acids long. From germline, CDR1 is SGHTA and CDR2 FQGNSA. V was shortened by 7 bases and J by 6 bases, with 19 bases between the two germline ends.